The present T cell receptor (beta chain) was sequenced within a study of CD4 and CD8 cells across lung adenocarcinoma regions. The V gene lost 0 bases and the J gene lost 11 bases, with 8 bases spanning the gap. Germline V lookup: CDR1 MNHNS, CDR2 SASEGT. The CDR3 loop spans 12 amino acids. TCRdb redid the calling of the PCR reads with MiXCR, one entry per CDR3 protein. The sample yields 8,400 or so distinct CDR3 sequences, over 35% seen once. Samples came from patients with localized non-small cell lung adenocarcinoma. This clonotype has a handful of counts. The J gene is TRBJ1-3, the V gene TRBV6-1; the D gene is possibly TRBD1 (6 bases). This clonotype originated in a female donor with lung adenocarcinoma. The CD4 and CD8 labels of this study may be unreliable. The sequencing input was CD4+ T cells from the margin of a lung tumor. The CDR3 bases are TGTGCCAGCAGTGAAGCGGGACATTCCATATATTTT. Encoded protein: CASSEAGHSIYF.